This TCR beta chain was sequenced for a study of shared clonotypes between healthy human individuals. Terminally differentiated effector memory CD45RA+ cells were excluded by CCR7 positive selection of CD45RO-negative cells. As handled by the study authors: Because ImmunoSEQ provided only junction sequences with no quality scores, the filtering differed. TCRdb's copy holds only in-frame clones and misses some; the assay was immunoSEQ multiplex PCR. V and J calls and clone size are as listed in that table; D and trimming were resolved from the DNA. Of roughly 2,000,000 clones in the sample, just under 95% are singletons; the top ten hold less than 2%. This clone appeared a single time. Its cognate antigen is unknown. Study-level findings and limits: What naive subsets generally showed was a larger estimated richness than memory subsets showed.

Sequenced material: naive CD8+ T cells from PBMCs. The sequence was collected from a man in his late teens or twenties in good health. Some clones in this sample may be carry-over from other donors' samples.

CDR3 nucleotide sequence: TGTGCCAGCAGCCCCTTAGGGATCCACGAGCAGTACTTC. This translates into CASSPLGIHEQYF. V gene TRBV7-8 combines with J gene TRBJ2-7; D remains ambiguous. Trimming stripped 5 bases from V and 5 bases from J, with 13 bases between. The CDR3 has 13 residues. Looked up from germline, CDR1 is SGHVS and CDR2 is FQNEAQ.